A single sample is the source of the 10 T cell receptor beta chains below, sequenced in a study of shared clonotypes between healthy human individuals. The method was immunoSEQ multiplex PCR; TCRdb's version includes in-frame clones alone and lacks a portion of them. Of roughly 2,300,000 clones listed, around 90% are singletons. The sequencing input was naive CD4+ T cells from PBMCs. Subset denoted: CD45RA+ positively selected. These receptors came from a man in his late teens or twenties in good health. Some clones in this sample may be carry-over from other donors' samples.

The chain couples TRBV19 to TRBJ2-2; 12 nucleotides agree with TRBD1. Germline loops: CDR1 LNHDA, CDR2 SQIVND (reference sequence). The CDR3 is made up of 16 amino acids. J lost 4 bases, V lost 7 bases, and 7 bases had no gene match. The CDR3 bases are TGTGCCAGTACCACGGGACAGGGGGCGAGCACCGGGGAGCTGTTTTTT. It yields the protein CASTTGQGASTGELFF.

CDR3 sequence (DNA): TGTGCCAGCAGCCTGCCTGGGGTGGGCGGGAGTGGAGAGACCCAGTACTTC. Translating gives CASSLPGVGGSGETQYF. V and J are TRBV5-4 and TRBJ2-5, with 7 bases lining up with TRBD2. The length of the CDR3 is 17 residues. V was pared by 4 bases and J by 4 bases, with 16 bases of the junction left unmatched. Germline V gene lookup returns CDR1 SGHNT and CDR2 YYREEE (reference sequence).

The table lists this clone with a count of one. The J gene is TRBJ2-7, the V gene TRBV6-1; a weak D match, TRBD2 (5 bases). Germline V gene data show CDR1 as MNHNS and CDR2 as SASEGT. This CDR3 comprises 14 residues. V was trimmed by 9 bases and J by 0 bases, leaving 15 bases between them. CDR3 protein: CASQPGLSSYEQYF. The CDR3 nucleotides are TGTGCCAGTCAACCCGGACTGAGCTCCTACGAGCAGTACTTC.

The V call is TRBV6-5, the J call TRBJ1-5; D ambiguous. Germline V gene lookup returns CDR1 MNHEY and CDR2 SVGAGI. Trimming left V 0 bases short and J 3 bases short, with 9 bases between. The CDR3 runs 15 residues. Written as DNA, the CDR3 is TGTGCCAGCAGTTACTCGGCGGCACCCAATCAGCCCCAGCATTTT. Translation: CASSYSAAPNQPQHF.

A single count supports this clone. The V and J genes are TRBV2 and TRBJ2-7; the D gene is possibly TRBD1 (5 bases). The V gene lost 2 bases and the J gene lost 6 bases, with 8 bases spanning the gap. CDR3 length: 12 amino acids. Germline V gene lookup returns CDR1 SNHLY and CDR2 FYNNEI. CDR3 loop: CASSEIRVEQYF. As DNA, the CDR3 is TGTGCCAGCAGTGAAATCAGGGTCGAGCAGTACTTC.

The chain links TRBV7-2 to TRBJ1-5; the D is unclear. V lost 5 bases to trimming and J lost 3 bases, with 11 bases between them. The germline V gene encodes CDR1 SGHTA and CDR2 FQGNSA. The CDR3 length is 14 residues. CDR3 amino acids: CASSLGLINQPQHF. The CDR3 bases are TGTGCCAGCAGCCTAGGACTCATCAATCAGCCCCAGCATTTT.

This rearrangement joins TRBV4-2 to TRBJ2-7; 9 bases are shared with TRBD2. The V gene end was trimmed by 0 bases and the J gene end by 2 bases; junction bases not matched to a gene: 5. The CDR3 sequence is 16 residues long. The germline CDR1 and CDR2 sequences are LGHNA and YNFKEQ. The CDR3 loop is CASSQETSGLAYEQYF. The CDR3 DNA is TGTGCCAGCAGCCAAGAGACTAGCGGACTTGCCTACGAGCAGTACTTC.

The chain uses TRBV19 and TRBJ1-4, with D uncertain. This CDR3 spans 15 amino acids. Per the germline V gene, CDR1 is LNHDA and CDR2 is SQIVND (reference sequence). The V and J ends lost 3 bases and 4 bases respectively, with 12 bases between them. The chain's CDR3 is CASSMEAWRNEKLFF. The CDR3 nucleotides read TGTGCCAGTAGTATGGAAGCCTGGCGTAATGAAAAACTGTTTTTT.

This clone has only one observation. The chain employs TRBV11-1 and TRBJ2-3; D tentatively fits TRBD1 or TRBD2 (5 bases each). V dropped 1 base and J dropped 4 bases, with 15 bases sitting between them. The CDR3 loop spans 16 amino acids. Germline V gene sequence: CDR1 SGHAT, CDR2 FQDESV (reference sequence). CDR3: CASSLGAALGADTQYF. For the CDR3, the DNA is TGTGCCAGCAGCTTAGGAGCGGCTCTGGGGGCAGATACGCAGTATTTT. The complete variable domain, with remaining parts taken from reference TRBV11-1 and TRBJ2-3, reads EAEVAQSPRYKITEKSQAVAFWCDPISGHATLYWYRQILGQGPELLVQFQDESVVDDSQLPKDRFSAERLKGVDSTLKIQPAELGDSAMYLCASSLGAALGADTQYFGPGTRLTVL.

This chain connects TRBV9 to TRBJ1-4, with no clear D. Germline CDR1 SGDLS, CDR2 YYNGEE. Trimming removed 3 bases from V and 8 bases from J, with 14 bases in between. The CDR3 is made up of 14 amino acids. The CDR3 protein is CASSAGPAGEKLFF. Here the CDR3 DNA reads TGTGCCAGCAGCGCCGGGCCTGCAGGAGAAAAACTGTTTTTT. Looking up the rest from reference TRBV9 and TRBJ1-4 gives the full variable domain: DSGVTQTPKHLITATGQRVTLRCSPRSGDLSVYWYQQSLDQGLQFLIQYYNGEERAKGNILERFSAQQFPDLHSELNLSSLELGDSALYFCASSAGPAGEKLFFGSGTQLSVL.